The rows below give T cell receptor beta chains drawn from one sample of a study of OX40 agonist ivuxolimab in advanced cancers. TCRdb's table, derived via immunoSEQ multiplex PCR, lists solely in-frame clones and lacks some. The table has roughly 110,000 clones, 75% to 95% seen once. Sequenced here: CD4+ or CD8+ T cells sorted from blood, sampled in a trial of the OX40 agonist ivuxolimab. These receptors all come from an adult with an advanced solid tumor such as melanoma, head and neck, liver or kidney cancer. Each CDR3 is given with its conserved first and last residue. The D gene is left open where the match is weak. Clone size is not always given. Where it is, it says once, few, many or a class for expanded clones.

D | J | V | size | DNA | CDR3
. | TRBJ2-2 | TRBV5-6 | . | TGTGCCAGCAGCTTGGCAGGGACACCGAACACCGGGGAGCTGTTTTTT | CASSLAGTPNTGELFF
TRBD2 | TRBJ2-2 | TRBV10-3 | . | TGTGCCATCAGGGGGACTAGCGGGGGTTACACCGGGGAGCTGTTTTTT | CAIRGTSGGYTGELFF
. | TRBJ1-4 | TRBV28 | . | TGTGCCAGCAGCTCCTTTGGGGAGGAGACTGAAAAACTGTTTTTT | CASSSFGEETEKLFF
TRBD1 | TRBJ1-6 | TRBV28 | few | TGTGCCAGCAGTCCAATGGGACAGGGATTGCCACCCCTCCACTTT | CASSPMGQGLPPLHF
TRBD2 | TRBJ2-7 | TRBV27 | once | TGTGCCAGCAGTTCGAGGACTAGCGGGGTTTACGAGCAGTACTTC | CASSSRTSGVYEQYF
. | TRBJ2-5 | TRBV7-9 | . | TGTGCCAGCAGCTTATCCGGGGGCCAAGAGACCCAGTACTTC | CASSLSGGQETQYF
. | TRBJ2-3 | TRBV9 | . | TGTGCCAGCAGCGAGTCAGGGGCTCGGGGAGATACGCAGTATTTT | CASSESGARGDTQYF
. | TRBJ2-7 | TRBV29-1 | . | TGCAGCGTTGAACTGGGAGACTACGAGCAGTACTTC | CSVELGDYEQYF
TRBD2 | TRBJ2-7 | TRBV7-2 | . | TGTGCCAGCAGCCAACTAGCGGGGACCTACGAGCAGTACTTC | CASSQLAGTYEQYF
TRBD2 | TRBJ2-1 | TRBV7-9 | . | TGTGCCAGCAGCGTCACTAGCGGGGGGGTGAATGAGCAGTTCTTC | CASSVTSGGVNEQFF
. | TRBJ1-2 | TRBV7-9 | . | TGTGCCAGCAGCTTGGAATATGGCTACACCTTC | CASSLEYGYTF
. | TRBJ1-6 | TRBV4-3 | . | TGCGCCAGCAGCCAATTGGGGGGATTAGGTTCACCCCTCCACTTT | CASSQLGGLGSPLHF
TRBD1 | TRBJ1-4 | TRBV4-3 | few | TGCGCCAGCAGCCAAGGACGAGGAGGGGGCGCATCCGAAAAACTGTTTTTT | CASSQGRGGGASEKLFF
. | TRBJ2-3 | TRBV29-1 | . | TGCAGCGTTGAGGCTACAGGGCGGAGCTTCACAGATACGCAGTATTTT | CSVEATGRSFTDTQYF
TRBD2 | TRBJ2-1 | TRBV10-3 | . | TGTGCCATCAGTGAGTCGACCGGGAGGAATGAGCAGTTCTTC | CAISESTGRNEQFF
. | TRBJ1-2 | TRBV4-3 | once | TGCGCCAGCAGCGGCCTGAGTTCCGCTGGCTACACCTTC | CASSGLSSAGYTF
. | TRBJ1-5 | TRBV5-8 | . | TGTGCCAGCAGCTTGTACCCGGGATATAGCAATCAGCCCCAGCATTTT | CASSLYPGYSNQPQHF
. | TRBJ1-4 | TRBV7-9 | . | TGTGCCAGCAGCTTAGAAGGAGCCTCACGGGAAAAACTGTTTTTT | CASSLEGASREKLFF
. | TRBJ2-5 | TRBV14 | . | TGTGCCAGCAGCCAATATGGGACGTTGCTCCACAGCAAAGAGACCCAGTACTTC | CASSQYGTLLHSKETQYF
TRBD1 | TRBJ2-1 | TRBV5-4 | . | TGTGCCAGCAGCCTCCCGGGACAGGGCGCCTACAATGAGCAGTTCTTC | CASSLPGQGAYNEQFF
TRBD1 | TRBJ1-6 | TRBV9 | . | TGTGCCAGCAGCTCTAGCACCAGACAGGGCCCAAATTCACCCCTCCACTTT | CASSSSTRQGPNSPLHF
. | TRBJ1-5 | TRBV30 | few | TGTGCCTGGAGTCAGGATAGCAATCAGCCCCAGCATTTT | CAWSQDSNQPQHF
. | TRBJ1-1 | TRBV21-1 | . | TGTGCCAGCAGCAAAGAGGACAGGGCCAACACTGAAGCTTTCTTT | CASSKEDRANTEAFF
. | TRBJ2-7 | TRBV6-1 | . | TGTGCCACCGTGGCGCCGGGATTCTACGAGCAGTACTTC | CATVAPGFYEQYF
. | TRBJ2-7 | TRBV4-3 | . | TGCGCCAGCAGCAACGGGGGAGGAGGCTACGAGCAGTACTTC | CASSNGGGGYEQYF
. | TRBJ2-7 | TRBV18 | . | TGTGCCAGCTCACCAGATTACAGGGCGTACGAGCAGTACTTC | CASSPDYRAYEQYF
. | TRBJ1-4 | TRBV5-6 | . | TGTGCCAGCAGCTTGAGGACAGCAGCAACTAATGAAAAACTGTTTTTT | CASSLRTAATNEKLFF
. | TRBJ2-7 | TRBV11-3 | . | TGTGCCAGCAGCTTAGGACAGGACTACGAGCAGTACTTC | CASSLGQDYEQYF
. | TRBJ1-1 | TRBV18 | . | TGTGCCAGCTCACCCCCCGGTGGGGGGGGATCGGGCACTGAAGCTTTCTTT | CASSPPGGGGSGTEAFF
. | TRBJ2-6 | TRBV28 | once | TGTGCCAGCAGTCCCGAGGGGGTAGGTTCTGGGGCCAACGTCCTGACTTTC | CASSPEGVGSGANVLTF
. | TRBJ1-4 | TRBV6-5 | . | TGTGCCAGCAATGATCGCCGAGGAGAAAAACTGTTTTTT | CASNDRRGEKLFF
TRBD1 | TRBJ2-5 | TRBV7-8 | . | TGTGCCAGCAGGTCCGGGACAGGCCTAATCGGGACCCAGTACTTC | CASRSGTGLIGTQYF
. | TRBJ1-4 | TRBV7-3 | . | TGTGCCAGCACCGGTGAACAGGGTGATGGGGATGAAAAACTGTTTTTT | CASTGEQGDGDEKLFF
. | TRBJ1-2 | TRBV4-3 | . | TGCGCCAGCAGCCCTAAGGTGGGGCTCAGCTATGGCTACACCTTC | CASSPKVGLSYGYTF
. | TRBJ1-2 | TRBV20-1 | . | TGCAGTGCCCCCCTCTATGGCTACACCTTC | CSAPLYGYTF
TRBD1 | TRBJ1-6 | TRBV9 | . | TGTGCCAGCAGCGCCGCCGAGACAGGGGATAATTCACCCCTCCACTTT | CASSAAETGDNSPLHF
TRBD1 | TRBJ1-2 | TRBV7-2 | . | TGTGCCAGCAGCCCCCGGGACAGCTATGGCTACACCTTC | CASSPRDSYGYTF
. | TRBJ2-7 | TRBV7-9 | . | TGTGCCAGCAGCCGAGGTCAGGTTTGGTACTTC | CASSRGQVWYF
. | TRBJ2-5 | TRBV13 | . | TGTGCCAGCAGCCGTAGACAAGAGACCCAGTACTTC | CASSRRQETQYF
TRBD2 | TRBJ2-7 | TRBV6-5 | . | TGTGCCAGCAGCCGACTAGCGGGGGGGTCCCACGAGCAGTACTTC | CASSRLAGGSHEQYF
. | TRBJ2-5 | TRBV18 | . | TGTGCCAGCTCCTCCGGCAGTCAAGAGACCCAGTACTTC | CASSSGSQETQYF
. | TRBJ2-4 | TRBV7-9 | . | TGTGCCAGCAGCTCCCCCAGGGGAGTCAAAAACATTCAGTACTTC | CASSSPRGVKNIQYF
TRBD1 | TRBJ1-5 | TRBV28 | . | TGTGCCAGCAGCCCGGGACAGTGGAATCAGCCCCAGCATTTT | CASSPGQWNQPQHF
. | TRBJ1-6 | TRBV5-8 | once | TGTGCCAGCAGCTCAGATGGGGGCATGAATTCACCCCTCCACTTT | CASSSDGGMNSPLHF
TRBD1 | TRBJ1-1 | TRBV27 | . | TGTGCCAGCAGTACTAGACAGGGGGCTCTGTTGAACACTGAAGCTTTCTTT | CASSTRQGALLNTEAFF
TRBD2 | TRBJ2-3 | TRBV5-1 | once | TGCGCCAGCAGCCTGGGACTAGCGGGGAGCACAGATACGCAGTATTTT | CASSLGLAGSTDTQYF
TRBD2 | TRBJ2-3 | TRBV7-2 | . | TGTGCCAGCAGCTTAGAGCCTAGCGGGGGGGCAATGCAGTATTTT | CASSLEPSGGAMQYF
. | TRBJ2-5 | TRBV21-1 | . | TGTGCCAGCACCCCGTCCCGGGCCCCTACCTTGTACCAAGAGACCCAGTACTTC | CASTPSRAPTLYQETQYF
. | TRBJ1-6 | TRBV4-3 | . | TGCGCCAGCAGCCAAGACTGGGAAGGGGGAGGTTCACCCCTCCACTTT | CASSQDWEGGGSPLHF
. | TRBJ1-2 | TRBV6-5 | . | TGTGCCAGCAGTTTGGCCAGGGGAGAAGGTGGCTACACCTTC | CASSLARGEGGYTF
TRBD1 | TRBJ2-7 | TRBV5-5 | . | TGTGCCAGCAGCCCTGGACAGGCGGAGTCCGAGCAGTACTTC | CASSPGQAESEQYF
TRBD1 | TRBJ2-7 | TRBV7-2 | . | TGTGCCAGCAGCTTGACAGGGGGGAACTACGAGCAGTACTTC | CASSLTGGNYEQYF
TRBD1 | TRBJ1-5 | TRBV19 | . | TGTGCCACTATAGGACAGGGACATAGCAATCAGCCCCAGCATTTT | CATIGQGHSNQPQHF
. | TRBJ1-6 | TRBV6-5 | . | TGTGCCAGCAGCCGGGACAATATTAATTCACCCCTCCACTTT | CASSRDNINSPLHF
. | TRBJ2-1 | TRBV5-6 | . | TGTGCCACCGTCCGGGGGCACTTGAGCTCCTACAATGAGCAGTTCTTC | CATVRGHLSSYNEQFF
TRBD2 | TRBJ2-3 | TRBV2 | . | TGTGCCAGCAGAGCCCAGCTATCGGGGGGAAAGAGAGATACGCAGTATTTT | CASRAQLSGGKRDTQYF
. | TRBJ1-5 | TRBV5-1 | few | TGCGCCAGCAGCCTGGAGGGGGTTAGCAATCAGCCCCAGCATTTT | CASSLEGVSNQPQHF
TRBD2 | TRBJ2-7 | TRBV28 | . | TGTGCCAGCACAATGGCTAGCGGGCTTACCTACGAGCAGTACTTC | CASTMASGLTYEQYF
. | TRBJ2-1 | TRBV28 | . | TGTGCCAGCTTAGGGGGCTCCTACAATGAGCAGTTCTTC | CASLGGSYNEQFF
. | TRBJ1-5 | TRBV19 | . | TGTGCCAGTAGTGGGGTCGGGGGACGTCAGCCCCAGCATTTT | CASSGVGGRQPQHF